The 30 T cell receptor beta chains presented below share a single source sample, sequenced in a study of patients and donors after allogeneic stem cell transplantation. TCRdb recomputed calls from the RT-PCR reads with MiXCR, one row per CDR3 protein. The sample holds roughly 150,000 distinct CDR3 sequences, approximately 22% seen once. Sequenced input: blood, either unsorted or a sorted T cell fraction (not recorded which). Every receptor here comes from a human donor who was either an allogeneic HSCT recipient or a stem cell or donor lymphocyte infusion donor (not recorded which). It is not recorded whose cells these are; they may come from a transplant donor.

This clonotype was seen only a few times. This chain connects TRBV12-3 or TRBV12-4 to TRBJ2-3; 7 bases fit TRBD1. The CDR3 spans 13 residues. The CDR3 is CAVGGPAADTQYF. CDR3 DNA: TGTGCTGTAGGGGGCCCGGCGGCAGATACGCAGTATTTT.

The chain joins TRBV19 to TRBJ2-2; D not certain. Per germline, CDR1 LNHDA and CDR2 SQIVND (reference sequence). The CDR3 is made up of 15 amino acids. V gave up 9 bases and J gave up 0 bases, with 14 bases separating them. Written as DNA, the CDR3 is TGTGCCAGCCAGGACCCCCTGGCGAACACCGGGGAGCTGTTTTTT. Translating gives CASQDPLANTGELFF.

The V and J genes are TRBV6-2 or TRBV6-3 and TRBJ2-7, with TRBD2 matching 10 bases. This CDR3 contains 15 residues. The ends lost 0 bases at V and 4 bases at J; junction bases unmatched: 3. Germline values: CDR1 MNHEY, CDR2 SVGEGT. The CDR3 protein is CASSYSLAGAYEQYF. For the CDR3, the DNA is TGTGCCAGCAGTTACTCGCTAGCGGGAGCTTACGAGCAGTACTTC.

This clonotype was counted between two and nine times. The chain is built from TRBV12-3 or TRBV12-4 and TRBJ1-1, with 11 bases lining up with TRBD1. The CDR3 is 14 residues long. The ends lost 7 bases at V and 4 bases at J; junction bases unmatched: 5. For the CDR3, the DNA is TGTGCCAGCAATGCCGGGACAGGGGGCACTGAAGCTTTCTTT. As protein: CASNAGTGGTEAFF.

The chain couples TRBV18 to TRBJ1-1, with TRBD1 as a possible D gene (5 bases). Germline loops: CDR1 KGHSH, CDR2 LQKENI. There are 15 residues in the CDR3. V was trimmed by 2 bases and J by 10 bases, leaving 20 bases between them. CDR3 region: CASSPTLTEPKGAFF. In DNA form, the CDR3 reads TGTGCCAGCTCACCAACCCTGACAGAGCCGAAGGGAGCTTTCTTT.

This clonotype has only a few counts. The genes are TRBV7-3 and TRBJ2-3; D remains unclear. The V end was cut by 6 bases, the J end by 1 base, with 11 bases between. The CDR3 runs to 14 residues. Germline lookup yields CDR1 SGHTA and CDR2 FQGTGA. CDR3 nucleotide sequence: TGTGCCAGCAGGCAGTCATCCGGCACAGATACGCAGTATTTT. Encoded protein: CASRQSSGTDTQYF. Full variable domain (remainder filled in from reference TRBV7-3 and TRBJ2-3): GAGVSQTPSNKVTEKGKYVELRCDPISGHTALYWYRQSLGQGPEFLIYFQGTGAADDSGLPNDRFFAVRPEGSVSTLKIQRTERGDSAVYLCASRQSSGTDTQYFGPGTRLTVL.

This clonotype occurred a few times. The CDR3 DNA reads as TGCAGCGGCGGCAGGGCCCTTTTTCAGCCCCAGCATTTT. Its translation: CSGGRALFQPQHF. The V gene is TRBV29-1, the J gene TRBJ1-5; TRBD1 might be the D (5 bases). Trimming cost V 7 bases and J 6 bases, with 16 bases left between them. This CDR3 has 13 residues. The germline V gene encodes CDR1 SQVTM and CDR2 ANQGSEA.

The sample holds many counts of this clonotype. The V and J genes are TRBV12-3 or TRBV12-4 and TRBJ1-1, with a possible D match to TRBD1 (5 bases). The V and J ends lost 7 bases and 0 bases respectively, with 12 bases between them. This CDR3 is 14 amino acids long. The CDR3 reads CASTYDRMNTEAFF. DNA for the CDR3: TGTGCCAGCACCTACGACAGAATGAACACTGAAGCTTTCTTT.

This CDR3 is CATGRGLGNEKLFF. CDR3 coding DNA: TGTGCCACCGGAAGGGGGCTGGGTAATGAAAAACTGTTTTTT. The rearrangement uses TRBV7-9 and TRBJ1-4; 7 bases line up with TRBD1. CDR1 is SEHNR and CDR2 is FQNEAQ in the germline V gene (reference sequence). The CDR3 has 14 amino acids. Germline trimming cut 10 bases from V and 4 bases from J; bases unmatched to any gene: 9.

There are a few counts of this clonotype. The chain combines TRBV20-1 with TRBJ1-1; no firm D call. Germline CDR1 DFQATT, CDR2 SNEGSKA (reference sequence). V was cut by 1 base and J by 3 bases, with 3 bases left in between. The CDR3 runs 11 residues. The CDR3 sequence is CSARGHTEAFF. The CDR3 nucleotides read TGCAGTGCTAGAGGGCACACTGAAGCTTTCTTT.

The V and J genes are TRBV21-1 and TRBJ2-1; the table gives TRBD1 as D, unverified against the DNA. TRBV21-1 is labeled a pseudogene. This CDR3 comprises 16 residues. This chain's CDR3 is CASSKAGVSANNEQFF. The CDR3 DNA is TGTGCCAGCAGCAAAGCAGGGGTCTCAGCCAACAATGAGCAGTTCTTC.

This clonotype was seen only a few times. This sequence joins TRBV20-1 and TRBJ2-7; 7 bases are shared with TRBD1. Germline loops: CDR1 DFQATT, CDR2 SNEGSKA (reference sequence). The CDR3 is made up of 15 amino acids. Trimming took 6 bases from V and 2 from J; bases not matched to a gene: 13. CDR3 DNA sequence: TGCAGTGCCCCCAACCCACAGGGGCCTACCTACGAGCAGTACTTC. Translation: CSAPNPQGPTYEQYF.

This clonotype is termed medium-sized. The junction and the germline gene differ at one end; a read error may be behind it. This sequence joins TRBV5-1 and TRBJ1-1; unclear D gene. Germline CDR1 reads SGHRS; CDR2 reads YFSETQ. CDR3 length equals 11 residues. The DNA for the CDR3 is TGTGCCAGCAGCTTAGGGACTGAAGCTTTCTTT. Its translation is CASSLGTEAFF.

The rearrangement links TRBV5-1 to TRBJ2-3; tentatively, D is TRBD2 (6 bases). CDR3 length: 14 residues. CDR1 is SGHRS and CDR2 is YFSETQ in the germline V gene. V lost 3 bases to trimming and J lost 2 bases, with 10 bases between them. The CDR3 spells CASSWGTVTDTQYF. Here the CDR3 DNA reads TGCGCCAGCAGCTGGGGGACTGTCACAGATACGCAGTATTTT.

This clonotype occurred a few times. This chain uses TRBV7-9 with TRBJ1-1; D is uncertain. Germline-derived CDR1 and CDR2 are SEHNR and FQNEAQ (reference sequence). The CDR3 contains 12 residues. The V and J ends lost 5 bases and 6 bases respectively, with 10 bases between them. CDR3 coding DNA: TGTGCCAGCAGCAAGTCAGGCGCTGAAGCTTTCTTT. Protein product: CASSKSGAEAFF.

The chain couples TRBV5-1 to TRBJ1-1; TRBD1 is a possible D gene (5 bases). The CDR3 covers 14 residues. Trimming left V 0 bases short and J 11 bases short, with 17 bases between. From germline, CDR1 is SGHRS and CDR2 YFSETQ. CDR3 sequence reads: CASSLGGSSGQAFF. In DNA, the CDR3 is TGCGCCAGCAGCTTGGGGGGATCATCGGGGCAGGCTTTCTTT.

The V call is TRBV12-3 or TRBV12-4, the J call TRBJ2-3, with D hard to call. V was trimmed by 6 bases and J by 4 bases, leaving 14 bases between them. This CDR3 contains 14 residues. DNA of the CDR3: TGTGCCAGCAGCATAACCCGTCCACCAGATACGCAGTATTTT. It specifies CASSITRPPDTQYF.

The V call is TRBV28, the J call TRBJ2-7; perhaps D is TRBD1 or TRBD2 (5 bases each). The CDR3 length is 15 residues. Germline V lookup: CDR1 MDHEN, CDR2 SYDVKM. V was cut by 3 bases and J by 4 bases, with 16 bases left in between. The CDR3 reads CASSFNGDGKYEQYF. The CDR3 bases are TGTGCCAGCAGTTTTAATGGGGACGGAAAATACGAGCAGTACTTC.

This rearrangement joins TRBV6-6 to TRBJ1-5, with TRBD1 matching 11 bases. Germline CDR1 is MNHNY and CDR2 is SVGAGI (reference sequence). Unmatched junction bases numbered 8, after V lost 5 bases and J lost 2 bases. The CDR3 sequence is 17 residues long. Written as DNA, the CDR3 is TGTGCCAGCAGTCGGGACAGGGGGGGAATTGGCAATCAGCCCCAGCATTTT. This encodes CASSRDRGGIGNQPQHF.

The rearrangement links TRBV5-1 to TRBJ1-1; D ambiguous. The V gene lost 2 bases and the J gene lost 0 bases, with 11 bases spanning the gap. Germline lookup yields CDR1 SGHRS and CDR2 YFSETQ. CDR3 length equals 15 residues. CDR3: CASSFGVSMNTEAFF. CDR3 nucleotide sequence: TGCGCCAGCAGCTTTGGGGTCTCCATGAACACTGAAGCTTTCTTT.

The V gene is TRBV6-5, the J gene TRBJ1-5, with TRBD1 matching over 10 bases. V shed 7 bases, J shed 7 bases, and the junction held 4 bases outside the gene matches. Germline lookup yields CDR1 MNHEY and CDR2 SVGAGI. The CDR3 has 13 amino acids. CDR3 bases: TGTGCCAGCACTCCGGACAGGGGGCAGCCCCAGCATTTT. This encodes CASTPDRGQPQHF.

This clonotype was seen a handful of times. The V and J genes are TRBV6-1 and TRBJ1-4; the match to TRBD1 covers 7 bases. CDR3 length: 14 residues. After removal of 1 base from V and 8 bases from J, the junction contained 4 bases not matched to a gene. Germline CDR1 and CDR2: MNHNS and SASEGT. The CDR3 loop is CASSEEGAWEKLFF. DNA of the CDR3: TGTGCCAGCAGTGAAGAGGGGGCATGGGAAAAACTGTTTTTT.

The chain joins TRBV6-6 to TRBJ1-2, with D possibly being TRBD1 (5 bases). V shed 8 bases and J shed 3 bases, with 10 bases lying between them. This CDR3 has 12 residues. Germline V CDR1 and CDR2: MNHNY, SVGAGI (reference sequence). The CDR3 region is CASGGRDYGYTF. In nucleotides, the CDR3 is TGTGCCAGCGGAGGCAGGGACTATGGCTACACCTTC.

This chain connects TRBV24-1 to TRBJ2-7; 11 bases match TRBD1. This CDR3 region has 14 residues. Trimming took 9 bases from V and 3 from J; bases not matched to a gene: 6. Germline loops: CDR1 KGHDR, CDR2 SFDVKD. CDR3 amino acids: CATAAGQGDYEQYF. CDR3 coding DNA: TGTGCCACCGCGGCGGGACAGGGGGACTACGAGCAGTACTTC.

There are many counts of this clonotype. The chain joins TRBV30 to TRBJ1-1, with D uncertain. Trimming took off 5 bases at V and 4 bases at J, with 14 bases between the two ends. Germline CDR1 GTSNPN, CDR2 SVGIG (reference sequence). This CDR3 region has 13 residues. CDR3: CAWSPGSGTEAFF. In DNA form, the CDR3 reads TGTGCCTGGTCCCCGGGGTCCGGCACTGAAGCTTTCTTT.

This rearrangement joins TRBV24-1 to TRBJ2-7, with no clear D. Per germline, CDR1 KGHDR and CDR2 SFDVKD. The CDR3 has 12 residues. V gave up 3 bases and J gave up 5 bases, with 7 bases separating them. This chain's CDR3 is CATSDGVHEQYF. CDR3 in DNA: TGTGCCACCAGTGATGGGGTCCACGAGCAGTACTTC.

This clonotype was detected a few times. It is unclear where the CDR3 begins or ends on the DNA, so no DNA is shown, and the CDR3 is as TCRdb lists it. The chain links TRBV5-1 to TRBJ1-1; whether TRBD1, the table's D call, matches the DNA was not checked. The germline V gene encodes CDR1 SGHRS and CDR2 YFSETQ. Inclusive of both ends, the CDR3 amounts to 16 amino acids. CDR3 sequence: CASSFGPGQGNTEAFF.

The chain recombines TRBV2 with TRBJ2-1, with 9 bases lining up with TRBD1. V lost 8 bases and J lost 15; bases outside the gene matches: 11. From germline, CDR1 is SNHLY and CDR2 FYNNEI. The CDR3 has 12 amino acids. This CDR3 reads CASDGDRDVLFF. In DNA form, the CDR3 reads TGTGCCAGCGACGGGGACAGGGATGTGTTGTTCTTC.

The J gene is TRBJ2-2, the V gene TRBV20-1; 9 bases agree with TRBD2. Germline V gives CDR1 DFQATT, CDR2 SNEGSKA (reference sequence). The CDR3 is 16 residues long. Trimming took 6 bases from V and 4 from J; bases not matched to a gene: 12. The CDR3 is CSAPGGLAGPTGELFF. CDR3 bases: TGCAGTGCCCCGGGGGGTCTAGCGGGACCCACCGGGGAGCTGTTTTTT.

Only a few counts were recorded for this clonotype. V and J are TRBV7-9 and TRBJ1-1; 8 positions agree with TRBD1. V lost 3 bases and J lost 7; bases outside the gene matches: 7. CDR3 length: 14 residues. Germline-derived CDR1 and CDR2 are SEHNR and FQNEAQ (reference sequence). DNA of the CDR3: TGTGCCAGCAGCTTGGTGCAGGGGGCGGATGAAGCTTTCTTT. Translation: CASSLVQGADEAFF. The complete variable domain, with remaining parts taken from reference TRBV7-9 and TRBJ1-1, reads DTGVSQNPRHKITKRGQNVTFRCDPISEHNRLYWYRQTLGQGPEFLTYFQNEAQLEKSRLLSDRFSAERPKGSFSTLEIQRTEQGDSAMYLCASSLVQGADEAFFGQGTRLTVV.